One and the same sample provided the 26 T cell receptor beta chains below, sequenced in a study of human T cells and chemical hapten exposure. TCRdb called the RACE reads again in MiXCR, with one record for every CDR3 protein. Of 350,000 to 450,000 distinct CDR3 sequences listed, roughly 5% are singletons. Documented time point: pre-sensitization, week 0. Stated treatment: therapeutic diphenylcyclopropenone sensitization with weekly scalp DPC. The sample here was whole blood, taken in connection with sensitization to the hapten diphenylcyclopropenone (DPC). The receptor set was obtained from a woman between 50 and 59 years old with alopecia areata. Some clones in this sample may be carry-over from other donors' samples.

This clonotype was seen at least ten times. V is TRBV7-2 and J is TRBJ2-3; 7 bases agree with TRBD2. V was pared by 5 bases and J by 0 bases, with 14 bases of the junction left unmatched. CDR3 length equals 18 residues. The V gene's germline CDR1 is SGHTA and CDR2 FQGNSA. The CDR3 sequence: CASSLTPPSGGSTDTQYF. CDR3 sequence (DNA): TGTGCCAGCAGCCTAACTCCTCCTAGCGGAGGGAGCACAGATACGCAGTATTTT.

In this sample, this clonotype turned up many times. The chain recombines TRBV5-5 with TRBJ1-1, with a weak D call TRBD1 (6 bases). CDR1 and CDR2 (germline): SGHKS, YYEKEE (reference sequence). The ends were cut back, 3 bases at V and 6 bases at J, with 21 bases in the middle. The CDR3 contains 16 residues. DNA of the CDR3: TGTGCCAGCAGCTCCCTGGCGGGACAAATGGGGGCTGAAGCTTTCTTT. Its translation is CASSSLAGQMGAEAFF.

The chain carries TRBV5-6 and TRBJ1-1; TRBD1 matches 7 bases. Germline lookup yields CDR1 SGHDT and CDR2 YYEEEE. This CDR3 is built from 12 residues. Trimming took 4 bases from V and 4 from J; bases not matched to a gene: 1. The CDR3 loop reads CASSEGATEAFF. For the CDR3, the DNA is TGTGCCAGCAGCGAGGGGGCCACTGAAGCTTTCTTT. Full variable domain (outside the CDR3, taken from reference TRBV5-6 and TRBJ1-1): DAGVTQSPTHLIKTRGQQVTLRCSPKSGHDTVSWYQQALGQGPQFIFQYYEEEERQRGNFPDRFSGHQFPNYSSELNVNALLLGDSALYLCASSEGATEAFFGQGTRLTVV.

This chain uses TRBV4-2 with TRBJ1-2, with 8 bases lining up with TRBD1. The CDR3 is made up of 16 amino acids. J gave up 6 bases and V 4 bases, and 13 bases lay outside the gene matches. From germline, CDR1 is LGHNA and CDR2 YNFKEQ. The CDR3: CASSLSRQGRGHGYTF. The CDR3 nucleotides read TGTGCCAGCAGCCTCAGCCGACAGGGGCGGGGTCATGGCTACACCTTC.

The chain employs TRBV20-1 and TRBJ1-6; 7 nucleotides agree with TRBD1. The CDR3 contains 15 residues. V lost 5 bases and J lost 14; bases outside the gene matches: 18. The germline gives CDR1 DFQATT, CDR2 SNEGSKA (reference sequence). In DNA, the CDR3 is TGCAGTGCTCCCGGACAGGAATGGAAAGATTCTTCCCTCCACTTT. Protein sequence: CSAPGQEWKDSSLHF.

The chain is built from TRBV12-3 or TRBV12-4 and TRBJ1-2, with TRBD1 matching 10 bases. The CDR3 loop spans 13 amino acids. J was trimmed by 8 bases and V by 6 bases; bases with no gene match: 6. CDR3 DNA sequence: TGTGCCAGCAGGGTAGGGACAGGGGACGGCTACACCTTC. As protein: CASRVGTGDGYTF.

Ten or more counts support this clonotype. The gene calls are TRBV5-1 and TRBJ2-7; D is possibly TRBD2 (6 bases). CDR3 length: 14 amino acids. V was shortened by 4 bases and J by 0 bases, with 11 bases between the two germline ends. Per germline, CDR1 SGHRS and CDR2 YFSETQ. The CDR3: CASSPEGSSYEQYF. The DNA for the CDR3 is TGCGCCAGCAGCCCGGAGGGAAGCTCCTACGAGCAGTACTTC.

This clonotype was seen repeatedly, ten times or more. The genes are TRBV27 and TRBJ2-5, with D perhaps TRBD1 (6 bases). CDR1 and CDR2 (germline): MNHEY, SMNVEV (reference sequence). Trimming removed 6 bases from V and 2 bases from J, with 10 bases in between. The CDR3 is made up of 13 amino acids. The CDR3 DNA reads as TGTGCCAGCAGCTTACAGGGTCAAGAGACCCAGTACTTC. Protein: CASSLQGQETQYF.

This clonotype has more than one count but fewer than ten. The chain is built from TRBV12-3 or TRBV12-4 and TRBJ1-4; perhaps TRBD1 as D (5 bases). This CDR3 region has 14 residues. Between the trimmed V and J ends, which lost 2 bases and 10 bases, there was a span of 14 bases. The CDR3 reads CASSLKGIQGKLFF. DNA of the CDR3: TGTGCCAGCAGTTTAAAGGGGATTCAGGGAAAACTGTTTTTT.

The chain uses TRBV29-1 and TRBJ1-1; no clear D gene. The CDR3 length is 11 residues. The V gene's germline CDR1 is SQVTM and CDR2 ANQGSEA. V dropped 3 bases and J dropped 10 bases, with 12 bases sitting between them. The CDR3 loop is CSVDEYGGAFF. The CDR3 nucleotides are TGCAGCGTTGATGAGTATGGAGGAGCTTTCTTT.

This clonotype occurred many times. This chain uses TRBV12-3 or TRBV12-4 with TRBJ1-5; no definite D call. There are 13 residues in the CDR3. The V end lost 3 bases, the J end lost 7 bases, and 10 bases lay between the germline ends. CDR3 nucleotide sequence: TGTGCCAGCAGTTTTGAAGGAGGACAGCCCCAGCATTTT. Protein: CASSFEGGQPQHF.

V and J are TRBV14 and TRBJ2-4; 8 positions match TRBD2. Unmatched junction bases numbered 9, after V lost 8 bases and J lost 3 bases. The germline gives CDR1 SGHDN, CDR2 FVKESK. The CDR3 loop spans 15 amino acids. This chain's CDR3 is CASPGAGGDKNIQYF. The CDR3 region has the DNA TGTGCCAGCCCGGGGGCGGGAGGAGACAAAAACATTCAGTACTTC.

For this clonotype: A much larger clone lies a single base off, so this may be a read error. This chain uses TRBV9 with TRBJ1-2; D may be TRBD1 (6 bases). This CDR3 spans 13 amino acids. Germline values: CDR1 SGDLS, CDR2 YYNGEE. CDR3 region: CVSSPQGFYGYTF. As DNA, the CDR3 is TGTGTCAGCAGCCCCCAGGGGTTCTATGGCTACACCTTC.

This clonotype was detected ten times or more. The chain recombines TRBV5-1 with TRBJ2-7; 9 bases are shared with TRBD2. The CDR3 loop spans 13 amino acids. Germline V lookup: CDR1 SGHRS, CDR2 YFSETQ. V dropped 0 bases and J dropped 12; count of bases not matched to a gene: 7. In DNA, the CDR3 is TGCGCCAGCAGCTTGGAGGGACTAGCTGCCCTGTACTTC. As protein: CASSLEGLAALYF. Complete variable domain (other parts from reference TRBV5-1 and TRBJ2-7): KAGVTQTPRYLIKTRGQQVTLSCSPISGHRSVSWYQQTPGQGLQFLFEYFSETQRNKGNFPGRFSGRQFSNSRSEMNVSTLELGDSALYLCASSLEGLAALYFGPGTRLTVT.

This clonotype was recorded at least ten times. The V gene is TRBV5-1, the J gene TRBJ1-6; D not certain. With 0 bases removed from V and 10 bases from J, the gap between germline ends came to 14 bases. The CDR3 consists of 15 residues. CDR1 and CDR2 (germline): SGHRS, YFSETQ. The CDR3 sequence: CASSLEFNSNSPLHF. The CDR3 DNA reads TGCGCCAGCAGCTTGGAATTTAACAGTAACTCACCCCTCCACTTT.

This clonotype was seen at least ten times. The chain links TRBV28 to TRBJ2-3, with 7 positions matching TRBD2. V lost 4 bases, J lost 4 bases, and 11 bases stayed unmatched. Germline V CDR1 and CDR2: MDHEN, SYDVKM. This CDR3 is built from 16 residues. DNA of the CDR3: TGTGCCAGCAGTTCAGTTGCGCGGGAGAACCCAGATACGCAGTATTTT. It yields the protein CASSSVARENPDTQYF.

This clonotype was observed at least ten times. The chain carries TRBV6-5 and TRBJ2-2; 10 bases match TRBD1. The length of the CDR3 is 13 residues. V lost 8 bases to trimming and J lost 3 bases; unmatched junction nucleotides: 0. Germline loops: CDR1 MNHEY, CDR2 SVGAGI. The CDR3 region is CASGTGDTGELFF. The DNA for the CDR3 is TGTGCCAGCGGGACAGGGGACACCGGGGAGCTGTTTTTT.

The V and J genes are TRBV5-1 and TRBJ1-5, with a tentative D call TRBD1 (6 bases). The length of the CDR3 is 14 residues. Between the trimmed V and J ends, which lost 0 bases and 6 bases, there was a span of 10 bases. Germline V gene lookup returns CDR1 SGHRS and CDR2 YFSETQ. The CDR3 region is CASSLGDIRQPQHF. The CDR3 bases are TGCGCCAGCAGCTTGGGGGACATCCGTCAGCCCCAGCATTTT.

This clonotype has ten or more counts. The chain combines TRBV10-3 with TRBJ2-7, with 8 nucleotides matching TRBD1. CDR3 size: 14 residues. V was pared by 2 bases and J by 6 bases, with 6 bases of the junction left unmatched. Germline-derived CDR1 and CDR2 are ENHRY and SYGVKD. The chain's CDR3 is CAISEDRGAFEQYF. The DNA for the CDR3 is TGTGCCATCAGTGAGGACAGGGGTGCCTTCGAGCAGTACTTC.

The V gene is TRBV7-3, the J gene TRBJ2-3; 7 positions match TRBD2. Germline V gene sequence: CDR1 SGHTA, CDR2 FQGTGA. The CDR3 is made up of 13 amino acids. The trim removed 3 bases at V and 5 bases at J, leaving 2 bases unmatched. This CDR3 reads CASSFWGGDTQYF. In DNA, the CDR3 is TGTGCCAGCAGCTTTTGGGGGGGAGATACGCAGTATTTT. The full variable domain, with the rest looked up from reference TRBV7-3 and TRBJ2-3, is GAGVSQTPSNKVTEKGKYVELRCDPISGHTALYWYRQSLGQGPEFLIYFQGTGAADDSGLPNDRFFAVRPEGSVSTLKIQRTERGDSAVYLCASSFWGGDTQYFGPGTRLTVL.

In its sample, this clonotype was seen many times. V usage is TRBV10-3 and J usage is TRBJ2-3; D gene uncertain. Trimming took off 6 bases at V and 2 bases at J, with 12 bases between the two ends. This CDR3 comprises 14 residues. Germline values: CDR1 ENHRY, CDR2 SYGVKD. CDR3 region: CAIRDRTLTDTQYF. Here the CDR3 DNA reads TGTGCCATCAGGGACCGGACGCTCACAGATACGCAGTATTTT.

In its sample, this clonotype was seen many times. This chain connects TRBV12-3 or TRBV12-4 to TRBJ1-1; 9 bases line up with TRBD1. This CDR3 region has 14 residues. V lost 5 bases, J lost 4 bases, and 5 bases stayed unmatched. CDR3 region: CASSPTGGGTEAFF. As DNA, the CDR3 is TGTGCCAGCAGTCCCACAGGGGGCGGCACTGAAGCTTTCTTT.

This sequence joins TRBV4-1 and TRBJ1-3; tentatively, D is TRBD1 (5 bases). Germline values: CDR1 MGHRA, CDR2 YSYEKL. V shed 6 bases and J shed 0 bases, with 12 bases lying between them. This CDR3 spans 15 amino acids. The CDR3 reads CASSLQEDSGNTIYF. In DNA form, the CDR3 reads TGCGCCAGCAGTCTACAGGAAGACTCTGGAAACACCATATATTTT.

CDR3: CASSFPPAGDTEAFF. Written as DNA, the CDR3 is TGCGCCAGCAGCTTCCCCCCGGCGGGAGACACTGAAGCTTTCTTT. V is TRBV5-1 and J is TRBJ1-1; no reliable D call. The germline gives CDR1 SGHRS, CDR2 YFSETQ. Trimming removed 2 bases from V and 3 bases from J, with 14 bases in between. The CDR3 loop spans 15 amino acids.

In this sample, this clonotype turned up a few times. The chain recombines TRBV10-3 with TRBJ2-3; 10 positions agree with TRBD2. This CDR3 spans 14 amino acids. Unmatched junction bases numbered 3, after V lost 6 bases and J lost 3 bases. Per the germline V gene, CDR1 is ENHRY and CDR2 is SYGVKD. CDR3 in DNA: TGTGCCATCAGATCGGGACTAGCGACAGATACGCAGTATTTT. Its translation: CAIRSGLATDTQYF.

This clonotype was recorded at least ten times. This chain joins TRBV7-9 and TRBJ2-3; D ambiguous. CDR3 length: 13 amino acids. Germline V gene sequence: CDR1 SEHNR, CDR2 FQNEAQ (reference sequence). Trimming shortened V by 5 bases and J by 2 bases, and 8 bases separated the two germline ends. DNA for the CDR3: TGTGCCAGCAGCAACACAAACACAGATACGCAGTATTTT. Its protein product is CASSNTNTDTQYF.